These 3 T cell receptor beta chains were all obtained from the same sample, sequenced in a study of shared clonotypes between healthy human individuals. Generated by immunoSEQ multiplex PCR, the TCRdb table keeps only in-frame clones and is missing some. Among 550,000 to 850,000 clones listed, roughly 72% were seen once. The sample taken for sequencing was memory CD4+ T cells sorted from blood. The subset here: CD45RA-negative fraction. The source of these receptors is a woman in her 30s in good health.

The J gene is TRBJ2-7, the V gene TRBV27; TRBD1 aligns across 11 bases. The CDR3 length is 16 residues. The junction had 11 bases not matched to a gene; V was cut back by 1 base and J by 9 bases. CDR1 is MNHEY, CDR2 SMNVEV, per germline (reference sequence). Here the CDR3 DNA reads TGTGCCAGCAGTTTATTGGGGGACAGGGGGGATAGGGCGCAGTACTTC. Amino acids: CASSLLGDRGDRAQYF.

The chain employs TRBV28 and TRBJ2-7, with 11 bases that match TRBD2. The junction had 11 bases not matched to a gene; V was cut back by 4 bases and J by 9 bases. The germline gives CDR1 MDHEN, CDR2 SYDVKM. The CDR3 totals 15 residues. The CDR3 nucleotides read TGTGCCAGCAGTTCAACTAGCGGGAGAGTGTTCGGGCAGTACTTC. Translation: CASSSTSGRVFGQYF.

V usage is TRBV5-1 and J usage is TRBJ1-5; 7 nucleotides line up with TRBD1. CDR3 length: 15 residues. Trimming removed 2 bases from V and 2 bases from J; junction bases left unmatched: 4. The germline V gene has CDR1 SGHRS and CDR2 YFSETQ. The CDR3 is CASSFEGAGNQPQHF. The CDR3 DNA reads TGCGCCAGCAGCTTTGAGGGGGCGGGCAATCAGCCCCAGCATTTT.